One and the same sample provided the 14 T cell receptor beta chains below, sequenced in a study of T-cell reconstitution after alpha-beta-depleted transplantation in children (dated by TCRdb to between 2015 and 2016). What the treatment or condition label conveys for this sample: allogeneic hematopoietic cell transplantation with graft depleted of TCRalphabeta T cells and CD19 B cells. The library was produced with PCR. The sequencer listed for this sample is Illumina HiSeq 2500. TCR library preparation used molecular barcoding, with unique molecular identifiers applied to normalize quantification of the TCRbeta repertoire. Through fastp at Q25 and MiXCR, TCRdb rebuilt clones from the public reads, retaining in-frame beta chains. Under each unique CDR3 protein, matching rows form one entry showing the most common genes and DNA. The sample has approximately 15,000 distinct CDR3 sequences on record, roughly 4.7% of them singletons. The top ten clonotypes cover roughly 7.1% of the sample.

The sequencing here drew on PBMCs, taken before TCRalphabeta/CD19-depleted stem cell transplant. These receptors came from a boy younger than 18 with acute lymphoblastic leukemia, due to receive a stem cell transplant.

Sample share makes this clonotype medium-sized. The chain uses TRBV4-3 and TRBJ1-5, with no clear D. Germline V CDR1 and CDR2: LGHNA, YSLEER. V lost 0 bases, J lost 0 bases, and 9 bases lay in between. The length of the CDR3 is 16 residues. The CDR3 nucleotides are TGCGCCAGCAGCCAAGACCGAGAGGGTAGCAATCAGCCCCAGCATTTT. This codes for CASSQDREGSNQPQHF.

This clonotype was picked up many times. This chain joins TRBV28 and TRBJ2-7; 8 positions agree with TRBD1. The V segment lost 6 bases and the J segment 6 bases; nucleotides outside the gene matches: 13. This CDR3 region has 15 residues. CDR1 and CDR2 from the germline V gene are MDHEN and SYDVKM. CDR3 sequence (DNA): TGTGCCAGCAGCCTAAGCACAGGGGGGTTAGGCGAGCAGTACTTC. Encoded protein: CASSLSTGGLGEQYF.

This clonotype was observed at least ten times. The V and J genes are TRBV6-5 and TRBJ1-2, with D tentatively TRBD1 (6 bases). Looked up from germline, CDR1 is MNHEY and CDR2 is SVGAGI. V gave up 2 bases and J gave up 5 bases, with 15 bases separating them. The length of the CDR3 is 15 residues. CDR3 amino acids: CASSYRVWGAYGYTF. The CDR3 nucleotides are TGTGCCAGCAGTTACCGGGTGTGGGGGGCTTATGGCTACACCTTC.

This clonotype appeared many times. The CDR3, as DNA: TGTGCCAGCAGCTCCGGACTAGCTGACGCCTACGAGCAGTACTTC. It is translated as CASSSGLADAYEQYF. The J gene is TRBJ2-7, the V gene TRBV13, with 8 nucleotides matching TRBD2. The CDR3 runs to 15 residues. The V segment lost 4 bases and the J segment 2 bases; nucleotides outside the gene matches: 7. CDR1 and CDR2 from the germline V gene are PRHDT and FYEKMQ (reference sequence).

The sample holds many counts of this clonotype. The chain joins TRBV6-2 or TRBV6-3 to TRBJ1-1; the D is unclear. V was trimmed by 5 bases and J by 5 bases, leaving 9 bases between them. Germline-derived CDR1 and CDR2 are MNHEY and SVGEGT. The CDR3 loop spans 12 amino acids. CDR3 nucleotides: TGTGCCAGCAGTGTCGGTTGGACTGAAGCTTTCTTT. Its protein product is CASSVGWTEAFF.

This clonotype was detected many times. The chain is built from TRBV5-1 and TRBJ2-1; perhaps TRBD2 as D (6 bases). CDR3 length: 13 residues. Trimming pared 1 base from V and 6 bases from J, leaving 8 bases between. Germline V gene sequence: CDR1 SGHRS, CDR2 YFSETQ. The CDR3 spells CASSLTGVNEQFF. The CDR3 DNA is TGCGCCAGCAGCTTGACGGGGGTCAATGAGCAGTTCTTC.

By frequency in the sample, this clonotype is medium-sized. J is TRBJ2-7 and V is TRBV6-2 or TRBV6-3; 10 bases are shared with TRBD1. Unmatched junction bases numbered 5, after V lost 6 bases and J lost 3 bases. CDR1 and CDR2 from the germline V gene are MNHEY and SVGEGT. The CDR3 totals 14 residues. CDR3 loop: CASRTGTGDYEQYF. CDR3 sequence (DNA): TGTGCCAGCAGGACCGGGACAGGGGACTACGAGCAGTACTTC.

In this sample, this clonotype turned up many times. V and J are TRBV3-1 and TRBJ2-3; TRBD2 matches 8 bases. The CDR3 is made up of 18 amino acids. Per the germline V gene, CDR1 is LGHDT and CDR2 is YNNKEL (reference sequence). The ends lost 4 bases at V and 3 bases at J; junction bases unmatched: 15. The CDR3 nucleotides are TGTGCCAGCAGCCCCCAGGGAGCGGGGGTCCTATTAACAGATACGCAGTATTTT. Encoded protein: CASSPQGAGVLLTDTQYF.

This clonotype was found many times. This sequence joins TRBV18 and TRBJ1-2; 8 bases are shared with TRBD1. CDR3 length: 14 residues. Per the germline V gene, CDR1 is KGHSH and CDR2 is LQKENI. V shed 6 bases and J 4 bases; nucleotides not matched to a gene: 7. The CDR3 protein is CASSLAGTGYGYTF. The CDR3 coding sequence is TGTGCCAGCTCGTTAGCCGGGACAGGCTATGGCTACACCTTC.

In its sample, this clonotype was seen many times. The rearrangement joins TRBV2 to TRBJ2-1, with unresolved D. The CDR3 is 14 amino acids. Germline V CDR1 and CDR2: SNHLY, FYNNEI. The V and J ends lost 2 bases and 0 bases respectively, with 5 bases between them. CDR3 amino acids: CASSESISYNEQFF. CDR3 coding DNA: TGTGCCAGCAGTGAATCTATCTCCTACAATGAGCAGTTCTTC.

There are many counts of this clonotype. As DNA, the CDR3 is TGCAGCGTTGAAGGCACAGGGAGTGCATATGGCTACACCTTC. Encoded protein: CSVEGTGSAYGYTF. V usage is TRBV29-1 and J usage is TRBJ1-2, with a weak D call TRBD1 (6 bases). Germline lookup yields CDR1 SQVTM and CDR2 ANQGSEA. CDR3 length: 14 residues. V was pared by 1 base and J by 5 bases, with 14 bases between.

There are many counts of this clonotype. The rearrangement links TRBV24-1 to TRBJ1-1; D is uncertain. Germline V gene data show CDR1 as KGHDR and CDR2 as SFDVKD. The CDR3 loop spans 13 amino acids. Trimming took 4 bases from V and 4 from J, leaving 9 bases between them. The CDR3 sequence is CATSDPMGTEAFF. CDR3 sequence (DNA): TGTGCCACCAGTGACCCTATGGGCACTGAAGCTTTCTTT.

This clonotype was seen ten or more times. The J gene is TRBJ2-3, the V gene TRBV7-2; 9 bases match TRBD2. V gave up 6 bases and J gave up 1 base; unmatched junction bases: 8. Germline CDR1 SGHTA, CDR2 FQGNSA. This CDR3 spans 16 amino acids. CDR3 sequence reads: CASSLTRTSGTDTQYF. In DNA, the CDR3 is TGTGCCAGCAGTCTAACTCGGACTAGCGGCACAGATACGCAGTATTTT.

This clonotype was picked up many times. This chain uses TRBV5-1 with TRBJ2-1; TRBD2 aligns across 12 bases. CDR1 and CDR2 from the germline V gene are SGHRS and YFSETQ. The length of the CDR3 is 18 residues. With V trimmed by 1 base and J by 9 bases, 14 bases remained unmatched. In nucleotides, the CDR3 is TGCGCCAGCAGCTTGAGATCTCTGCTAGCGGGAGGGAGGGGTGAGCAGTTCTTC. Its protein product is CASSLRSLLAGGRGEQFF. The full variable domain, in which reference TRBV5-1 and TRBJ2-1 provide the parts outside the CDR3, is KAGVTQTPRYLIKTRGQQVTLSCSPISGHRSVSWYQQTPGQGLQFLFEYFSETQRNKGNFPGRFSGRQFSNSRSEMNVSTLELGDSALYLCASSLRSLLAGGRGEQFFGPGTRLTVL.